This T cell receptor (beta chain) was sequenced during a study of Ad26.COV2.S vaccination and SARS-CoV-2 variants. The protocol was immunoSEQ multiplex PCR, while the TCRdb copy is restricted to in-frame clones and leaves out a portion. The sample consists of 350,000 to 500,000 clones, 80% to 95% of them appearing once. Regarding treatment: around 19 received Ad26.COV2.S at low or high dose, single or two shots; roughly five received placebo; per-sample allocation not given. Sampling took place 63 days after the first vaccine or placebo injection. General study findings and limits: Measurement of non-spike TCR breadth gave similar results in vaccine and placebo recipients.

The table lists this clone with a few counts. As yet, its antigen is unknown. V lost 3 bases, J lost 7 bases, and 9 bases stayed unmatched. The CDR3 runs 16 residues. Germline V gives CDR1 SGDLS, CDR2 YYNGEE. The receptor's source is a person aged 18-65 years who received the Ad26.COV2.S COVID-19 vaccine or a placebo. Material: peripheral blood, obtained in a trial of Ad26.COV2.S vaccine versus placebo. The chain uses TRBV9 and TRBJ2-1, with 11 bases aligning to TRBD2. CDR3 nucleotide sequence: TGTGCCAGCAGCGATGCTACCGGGACTAGCGGAAATGAGCAGTTCTTC. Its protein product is CASSDATGTSGNEQFF.